The 19 T cell receptor beta chains given below trace back to one sample, sequenced in a study of cytomegalovirus exposure and HLA in healthy donors. The PCR had 60 Vbeta and 13 Jbeta primers. Produced via immunoSEQ multiplex PCR; TCRdb's table is partial and in-frame only. Altogether some 130,000 clones are present, approximately 87% being singletons, with the ten largest covering about 1.5%. The sample comprised PBMCs. The receptors stem from a man aged 40-55 years in good health and CMV-seronegative.

The J gene is TRBJ1-5, the V gene TRBV5-5; D might be TRBD1 (6 bases). This CDR3 spans 17 amino acids. Germline CDR1 is SGHKS and CDR2 is YYEKEE (reference sequence). V shed 1 base and J shed 5 bases, with 19 bases lying between them. CDR3 nucleotides: TGTGCCAGCAGCTTGTGGCTAGTCGAGACAGGTGATCAGCCCCAGCATTTT. As protein: CASSLWLVETGDQPQHF.

The chain carries TRBV27 and TRBJ2-5, with 9 bases that match TRBD1. Matching the DNA end better, TRBJ2-7 makes the J call doubtful. Germline V gives CDR1 MNHEY, CDR2 SMNVEV (reference sequence). The CDR3 covers 14 residues. The CDR3 here is CASSPTGTGNEQYF. DNA of the CDR3: TGTGCCAGCAGCCCAACCGGGACAGGGAACGAGCAGTACTTC.

The V call is TRBV28, the J call TRBJ2-3; TRBD1 aligns across 10 bases. The CDR3 has 17 residues. Germline V CDR1 and CDR2: MDHEN, SYDVKM. J gave up 4 bases and V 4 bases, and 11 bases lay outside the gene matches. As DNA, the CDR3 is TGTGCCAGCAGTTCGCCGGGACAGGGGTCGGGACCAGATACGCAGTATTTT. This codes for CASSSPGQGSGPDTQYF.

DNA of the CDR3: TGTGCCAGCAGTTCGCCGGGACTAGCCAACAATGAGCAGTTCTTC. It encodes CASSSPGLANNEQFF. The chain recombines TRBV27 with TRBJ2-1; 9 bases map to TRBD2. The V segment lost 4 bases and the J segment 5 bases; nucleotides outside the gene matches: 6. This CDR3 contains 15 residues. Germline loops: CDR1 MNHEY, CDR2 SMNVEV (reference sequence).

V and J are TRBV7-2 and TRBJ2-7; a possible D gene is TRBD2 (5 bases). V lost 5 bases and J 3 bases, leaving 14 bases between the germline ends. This CDR3 has 14 amino acids. Germline V lookup: CDR1 SGHTA, CDR2 FQGNSA. CDR3 coding DNA: TGTGCCAGCAGCCCCCCGGGCGAGGGCTACGAGCAGTACTTC. Amino acids: CASSPPGEGYEQYF.

The CDR3 region has the DNA TGCGCCAGCAGCTTGGCGCCTGACAATCCTTGGCATTTT. It encodes CASSLAPDNPWHF. The J gene is TRBJ1-5, the V gene TRBV5-1; D is ambiguous. Trimming removed 0 bases at V and 15 bases at J, with 16 bases between. This CDR3 comprises 13 residues. Germline values: CDR1 SGHRS, CDR2 YFSETQ.

This clone has just one count. This chain joins TRBV19 and TRBJ2-1; D might be TRBD1 (6 bases). The germline V and J ends were trimmed by 0 bases and 9 bases, with 21 bases remaining between them. The CDR3 runs 17 residues. Germline CDR1 reads LNHDA; CDR2 reads SQIVND (reference sequence). CDR3 DNA sequence: TGTGCCAGTAGTATAGATTTGGGGATGCCAGGGGCGGGTGAGCAGTTCTTC. It codes for CASSIDLGMPGAGEQFF.

The chain links TRBV7-2 to TRBJ2-3; TRBD2 agrees at 8 bases. The CDR3 covers 16 residues. The trim removed 3 bases at V and 3 bases at J, leaving 8 bases unmatched. Germline V gives CDR1 SGHTA, CDR2 FQGNSA. The CDR3 nucleotides read TGTGCCAGCAGCTTTCAACCGGCGGGAGGAACAGATACGCAGTATTTT. Its protein product is CASSFQPAGGTDTQYF.

The rearrangement joins TRBV29-1 to TRBJ2-1, with 14 bases lining up with TRBD2. J was trimmed by 9 bases and V by 8 bases; bases with no gene match: 9. This CDR3 is 14 amino acids long. From germline, CDR1 is SQVTM and CDR2 ANQGSEA. DNA of the CDR3: TGCAGCTCAGGGGGACTAGCGGGAGCAGGTGAGCAGTTCTTC. Amino acid sequence: CSSGGLAGAGEQFF.

Comments on this clone: Other DNA sequences in the sample encode the same CDR3. The chain employs TRBV27 and TRBJ1-3; D is possibly TRBD1 (6 bases). The germline gives CDR1 MNHEY, CDR2 SMNVEV (reference sequence). The CDR3 has 16 residues. The V gene lost 6 bases and the J gene lost 0 bases, with 15 bases spanning the gap. This chain's CDR3 is CASSLGHPSSGNTIYF. CDR3 DNA sequence: TGTGCCAGCAGCCTGGGACATCCCAGCTCTGGAAACACCATATATTTT.

The chain is built from TRBV5-1 and TRBJ2-2, with TRBD1 as a possible D gene (5 bases). The CDR3 sequence is 16 residues long. Between the trimmed V and J ends, which lost 4 bases and 5 bases, there was a span of 18 bases. CDR1 is SGHRS, CDR2 YFSETQ, per germline. The DNA of the CDR3 is TGCGCCAGCAGCCCTACGTTAGGGGTTGGTACCGGGGAGCTGTTTTTT. This gives the protein CASSPTLGVGTGELFF.

This clone was seen only a few times. J is TRBJ1-1 and V is TRBV5-1; TRBD1 matches at 7 bases. Germline CDR1 is SGHRS and CDR2 is YFSETQ. This CDR3 has 14 residues. V gave up 0 bases and J gave up 4 bases; unmatched junction bases: 3. The CDR3 nucleotides read TGCGCCAGCAGCTTGGAGACAGGGATCACTGAAGCTTTCTTT. Its protein is CASSLETGITEAFF. Variable domain in full (rest from reference TRBV5-1 and TRBJ1-1): KAGVTQTPRYLIKTRGQQVTLSCSPISGHRSVSWYQQTPGQGLQFLFEYFSETQRNKGNFPGRFSGRQFSNSRSEMNVSTLELGDSALYLCASSLETGITEAFFGQGTRLTVV.

The chain recombines TRBV5-6 with TRBJ2-6, with D uncertain. Trimming cost V 0 bases and J 0 bases, with 13 bases left between them. The length of the CDR3 is 18 residues. Germline-derived CDR1 and CDR2 are SGHDT and YYEEEE. The CDR3 sequence is CASSLEIWRPSGANVLTF. In DNA form, the CDR3 reads TGTGCCAGCAGCTTGGAAATTTGGCGGCCCTCTGGGGCCAACGTCCTGACTTTC.

This sequence joins TRBV7-9 and TRBJ2-7; possibly TRBD1 for D (5 bases). Germline CDR1 is SEHNR and CDR2 is FQNEAQ (reference sequence). The CDR3 contains 15 residues. The V end lost 4 bases, the J end lost 2 bases, and 15 bases lay between the germline ends. The CDR3 loop reads CASSSRVAATYEQYF. DNA of the CDR3: TGTGCCAGCAGCTCCAGGGTCGCAGCCACCTACGAGCAGTACTTC.

The chain carries TRBV19 and TRBJ2-3; 12 nucleotides agree with TRBD2. Germline V gene lookup returns CDR1 LNHDA and CDR2 SQIVND (reference sequence). J was trimmed by 4 bases and V by 5 bases; bases with no gene match: 7. The CDR3 has 16 residues. The CDR3 DNA is TGTGCCAGTAGTGGACGGACTAGCGGGGAAGCAGATACGCAGTATTTT. Its protein product is CASSGRTSGEADTQYF.

The V gene is TRBV7-9, the J gene TRBJ1-1; 8 bases map to TRBD1. This CDR3 region has 16 residues. With 5 bases clipped from V and 5 bases from J, the junction kept 13 bases outside the gene matches. In germline, CDR1 is SEHNR, CDR2 FQNEAQ (reference sequence). The CDR3 sequence is CASSPTDRGGETEAFF. Here the CDR3 DNA reads TGTGCCAGCAGCCCAACTGACAGGGGTGGGGAAACTGAAGCTTTCTTT.

This chain links TRBV6-6 with TRBJ2-5; the D is unclear. Germline lookup yields CDR1 MNHNY and CDR2 SVGAGI (reference sequence). Trimming took 0 bases from V and 2 from J, leaving 4 bases between them. This CDR3 contains 13 residues. DNA for the CDR3: TGTGCCAGCAGTTACTCGAGGCAAGAGACCCAGTACTTC. Protein: CASSYSRQETQYF.

The chain links TRBV9 to TRBJ2-7, with unresolved D. The V end lost 0 bases, the J end lost 3 bases, and 13 bases lay between the germline ends. The length of the CDR3 is 15 residues. Germline assignment: CDR1 SGDLS and CDR2 YYNGEE. The CDR3 sequence is CASSVAGYQVYEQYF. DNA of the CDR3: TGTGCCAGCAGCGTAGCTGGCTATCAGGTCTACGAGCAGTACTTC.

The J gene is TRBJ2-1, the V gene TRBV9, with 10 bases aligning to TRBD2. CDR1 SGDLS and CDR2 YYNGEE come from the germline V gene. J gave up 6 bases and V 9 bases, and 15 bases lay outside the gene matches. This CDR3 comprises 16 residues. The chain's CDR3 is CATQRASGSGSNEQFF. In DNA form, the CDR3 reads TGTGCCACCCAGCGGGCTAGCGGGAGTGGGAGCAATGAGCAGTTCTTC.